The sequence of this T cell receptor beta chain was determined in a study of T cell repertoires in cytomegalovirus infection. Whole-study findings and limits: In two of eight donors, the top clonotype was HLA-C-restricted CMV-specific.

In its sample, this clonotype was seen many times. Its specificity is unknown. TCRdb ran MiXCR on the reads and lists one entry per CDR3 protein. The repertoire holds some 300,000 distinct CDR3 sequences, with around 10% as singletons. The CDR3 is made up of 14 amino acids. The germline gives CDR1 SGHTA, CDR2 FQGNSA. Trimming pared 2 bases from V and 5 bases from J, leaving 12 bases between. The sample taken for sequencing was PBMCs. This chain joins TRBV7-2 and TRBJ2-5; tentatively, D is TRBD1 or TRBD2 (5 bases each). This clonotype was obtained from a human donor in good health (CMV status not recorded). Some clones in this sample may be carry-over from other donors' samples. CDR3 nucleotide sequence: TGTGCCAGCAGCTTAAGTCGGGACCGGGAGACCCAGTACTTC. Its protein is CASSLSRDRETQYF.